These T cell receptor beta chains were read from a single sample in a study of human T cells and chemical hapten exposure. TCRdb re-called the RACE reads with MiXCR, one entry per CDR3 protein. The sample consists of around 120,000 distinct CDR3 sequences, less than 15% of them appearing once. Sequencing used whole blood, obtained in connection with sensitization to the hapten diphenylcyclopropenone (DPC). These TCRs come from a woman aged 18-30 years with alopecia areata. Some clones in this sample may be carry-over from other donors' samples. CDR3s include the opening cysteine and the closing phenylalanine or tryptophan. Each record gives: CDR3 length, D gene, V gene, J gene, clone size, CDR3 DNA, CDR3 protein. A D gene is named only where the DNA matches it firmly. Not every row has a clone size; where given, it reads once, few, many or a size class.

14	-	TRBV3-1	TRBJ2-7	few	TGTGCCAGCAGCCAAAGGGGGATACGCTACGAGCAGTACTTC	CASSQRGIRYEQYF
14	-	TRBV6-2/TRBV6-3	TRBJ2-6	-	TGTGCCAGCAGTACCTCTCCAGGGGCCAACGTCCTGACTTTC	CASSTSPGANVLTF
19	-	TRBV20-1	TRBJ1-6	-	TGCAGTGCTAGAGCCTTCCGCGGGAACTCGAGCTCCTATAATTCACCCCTCCACTTT	CSARAFRGNSSSYNSPLHF
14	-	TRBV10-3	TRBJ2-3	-	TGTGCCATCAGCCTGAGAACTATAGGAGATACGCAGTATTTT	CAISLRTIGDTQYF
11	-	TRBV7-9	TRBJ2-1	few	TGTGCCAGCAGCTTTCTCAATGAGCAGTTCTTC	CASSFLNEQFF
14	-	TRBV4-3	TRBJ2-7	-	TGCGCCAGCAGCCAAGTGGCAGGCAGGGGCGAGCAGTACTTC	CASSQVAGRGEQYF
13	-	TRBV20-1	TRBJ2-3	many	TGCAGTGCTAGAGGAAGCCTCACAGATACGCAGTATTTT	CSARGSLTDTQYF
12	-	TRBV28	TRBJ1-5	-	TGTGCCAGCAGGGCCCTTCGCCAGCCCCAGCATTTT	CASRALRQPQHF
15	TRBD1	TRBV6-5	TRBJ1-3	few	TGTGCCAGCAGTTCCACAGGGGCCTCTGGAAACACCATATATTTT	CASSSTGASGNTIYF
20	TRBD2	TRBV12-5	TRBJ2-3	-	TGTGCTAGTGGTTTGACGAGAGGCCCAACTAGCGGGGGAATAACAGATACGCAGTATTTT	CASGLTRGPTSGGITDTQYF
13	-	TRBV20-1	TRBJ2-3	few	TGCAGTGCCGTCCCGGGGGGCACAGATACGCAGTATTTT	CSAVPGGTDTQYF
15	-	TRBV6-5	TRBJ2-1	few	TGTGCCAGCAGTTACTCCGGCGGGGGCCACAATGAGCAGTTCTTC	CASSYSGGGHNEQFF
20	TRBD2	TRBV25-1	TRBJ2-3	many	TGTGCCAGCAGTCATCTCGGGAGGCCGGGCGATCCCAAGGGCACAGATACGCAGTATTTT	CASSHLGRPGDPKGTDTQYF
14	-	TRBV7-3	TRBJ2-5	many	TGTGCCAGCAGCTCCACAGGGCAGGGGGAGACCCAGTACTTC	CASSSTGQGETQYF
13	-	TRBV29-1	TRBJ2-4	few	TGCAGCGTTGATTTGGGCGCGGGGAACATTCAGTACTTC	CSVDLGAGNIQYF
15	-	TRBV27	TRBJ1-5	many	TGTGCCAGCAGTTTATCGTGGGAGGGCAATCAGCCCCAGCATTTT	CASSLSWEGNQPQHF
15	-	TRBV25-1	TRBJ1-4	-	TGTGCCAGCAGTGAATCCGGGCCAACTAATGAAAAACTGTTTTTT	CASSESGPTNEKLFF
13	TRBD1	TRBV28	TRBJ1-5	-	TGTGCCGGCCACAGGGGCCCCAATCAGCCCCAGCATTTT	CAGHRGPNQPQHF
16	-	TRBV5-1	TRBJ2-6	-	TGCGCCAGCAGCTCCGGACGGGGCTCTGGGGCCAACGTCCTGACTTTC	CASSSGRGSGANVLTF
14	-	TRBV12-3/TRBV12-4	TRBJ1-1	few	TGTGCCAGCAGTCGCCTTACAGGAGGGGAGGCAGCTTTCTTT	CASSRLTGGEAAFF
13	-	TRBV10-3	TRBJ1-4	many	TGTGCCACATCAGTCCCGGGAACTGAAAAACTGTTTTTT	CATSVPGTEKLFF
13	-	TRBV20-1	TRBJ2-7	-	TGCAGTGCCCCCCTTCCCCCCGGGAACGAGCAGTACTTC	CSAPLPPGNEQYF
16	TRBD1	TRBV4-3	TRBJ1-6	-	TGCGCCAGCAGCCCTAGCAGGACAGGGCAGAATTCACCCCTCCACTTT	CASSPSRTGQNSPLHF
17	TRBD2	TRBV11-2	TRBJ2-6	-	TGTGCCAGCAGCCGGCCGGGGGGAGGCTCTGGGGCCAACGTCCTGACTTTC	CASSRPGGGSGANVLTF
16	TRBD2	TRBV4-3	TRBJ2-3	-	TGCGCCAGCAGCTCCAGACTAGCGGGGTCGGGGGATACGCAGTATTTT	CASSSRLAGSGDTQYF
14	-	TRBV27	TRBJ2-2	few	TGTGCCAGCAGTTGGACCGGGAACACCGGGGAGCTGTTTTTT	CASSWTGNTGELFF
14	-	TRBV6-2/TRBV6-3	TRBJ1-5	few	TGTGCCAGCAGTTACGACCGTGCAGGATTGGCCCAGCATTTT	CASSYDRAGLAQHF
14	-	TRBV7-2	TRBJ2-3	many	TGTGCCAGCAGCCCGGGACACAGCACAGATACGCAGTATTTT	CASSPGHSTDTQYF
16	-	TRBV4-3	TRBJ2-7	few	TGCGCCAGCAGCCAAGAATTAACGGGACCGACCTACGAGCAGTACTTC	CASSQELTGPTYEQYF
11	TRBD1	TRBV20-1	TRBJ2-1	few	TGCAGTGCTAGGGGACAGGCCGAGCAGTTCTTC	CSARGQAEQFF
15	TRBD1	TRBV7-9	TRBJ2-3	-	TGTGCCAGCAGGTACGGGACAGGGGGCACAGATACGCAGTATTTT	CASRYGTGGTDTQYF
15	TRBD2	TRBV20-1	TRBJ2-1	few	TGCAGTGCTAGAAGCCCGGGACTAGATTCTAATGAGCAGTTCTTC	CSARSPGLDSNEQFF
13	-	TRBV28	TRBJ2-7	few	TGTGCCAGCAGTTTATACGCAGGGCCCGAGCAGTACTTC	CASSLYAGPEQYF
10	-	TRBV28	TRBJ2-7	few	TGTGCCAGCGGTCCCTACGAGCAGTACTTC	CASGPYEQYF
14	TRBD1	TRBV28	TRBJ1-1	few	TGTGCCAGCAGTTTCACAGGGGTGAGCACTGAAGCTTTCTTT	CASSFTGVSTEAFF
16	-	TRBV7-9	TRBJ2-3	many	TGTGCCAGCAGCATGCCGGGACCTACTAGCACAGATACGCAGTATTTT	CASSMPGPTSTDTQYF
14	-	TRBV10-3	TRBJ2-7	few	TGTGCCATCAGTCCCTCGCGGGCTAAGTACGAGCAGTACTTC	CAISPSRAKYEQYF
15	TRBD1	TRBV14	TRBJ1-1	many	TGTGCCAGCAGCCAATACAGGGGTACTGCCACTGAAGCTTTCTTT	CASSQYRGTATEAFF
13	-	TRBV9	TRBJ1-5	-	TGTGCCAGCAGCGGCAGTGGCACGCAGCCCCAGCATTTT	CASSGSGTQPQHF
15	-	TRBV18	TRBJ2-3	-	TGTGCCAGCTCACCACCGTGGGGGGGCACAGATACGCAGTATTTT	CASSPPWGGTDTQYF
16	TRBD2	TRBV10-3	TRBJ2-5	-	TGTGCCATCAGTGTAGGGGTAGCGGGGAATGGAGAGACCCAGTACTTC	CAISVGVAGNGETQYF
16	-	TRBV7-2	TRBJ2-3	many	TGTGCCAGCAGCTTAGGACACAGAGGGCCCACAGATACGCAGTATTTT	CASSLGHRGPTDTQYF
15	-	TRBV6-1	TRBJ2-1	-	TGTGCCAGCAGTGAAGCGGGGGGATCCTACAATGAGCAGTTCTTC	CASSEAGGSYNEQFF
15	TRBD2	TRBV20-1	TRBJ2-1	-	TGCAGTGCTAGAAAAACCGGGACTAAATACAATGAGCAGTTCTTC	CSARKTGTKYNEQFF
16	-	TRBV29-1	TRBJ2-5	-	TGCAGCGCGGAACTACAAAGGGACGGAATAGCGGCGACCCAGTACTTC	CSAELQRDGIAATQYF
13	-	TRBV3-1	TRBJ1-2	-	TGTGCCAGCAGCCAACAGGGCCTCTATGGCTACACCTTC	CASSQQGLYGYTF
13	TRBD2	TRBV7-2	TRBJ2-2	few	TGTGCCAGCAGCTTGAGCGGGGCCGGGGAGCTGTTTTTT	CASSLSGAGELFF
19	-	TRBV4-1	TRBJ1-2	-	TGCGCCAGCAGCCATCGGGGGCTGGGTACAGGGAGAGGGGACTATGGCTACACCTTC	CASSHRGLGTGRGDYGYTF
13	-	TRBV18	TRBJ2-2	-	TGTGCCAGCTCACCACTTCCGACCGGGGAGCTGTTTTTT	CASSPLPTGELFF
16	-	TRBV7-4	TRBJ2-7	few	TGTGCCAGCAGCTTAGAGGGCGTCCGGGGGCCCTACGAGCAGTACTTC	CASSLEGVRGPYEQYF
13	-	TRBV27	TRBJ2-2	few	TGTGCCAGCAGTGTATCAAGGACCGGGGAGCTGTTTTTT	CASSVSRTGELFF
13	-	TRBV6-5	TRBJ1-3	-	TGTGCCAGCAGGAACAGGGCTGGAAACACCATATATTTT	CASRNRAGNTIYF
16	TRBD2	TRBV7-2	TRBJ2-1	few	TGTGCCAGCAGCTTTCTAGCGGTAACTTCCTACAATGAGCAGTTCTTC	CASSFLAVTSYNEQFF
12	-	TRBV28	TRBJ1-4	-	TGTGCCACCTTCACAACTAATGAAAAACTGTTTTTT	CATFTTNEKLFF